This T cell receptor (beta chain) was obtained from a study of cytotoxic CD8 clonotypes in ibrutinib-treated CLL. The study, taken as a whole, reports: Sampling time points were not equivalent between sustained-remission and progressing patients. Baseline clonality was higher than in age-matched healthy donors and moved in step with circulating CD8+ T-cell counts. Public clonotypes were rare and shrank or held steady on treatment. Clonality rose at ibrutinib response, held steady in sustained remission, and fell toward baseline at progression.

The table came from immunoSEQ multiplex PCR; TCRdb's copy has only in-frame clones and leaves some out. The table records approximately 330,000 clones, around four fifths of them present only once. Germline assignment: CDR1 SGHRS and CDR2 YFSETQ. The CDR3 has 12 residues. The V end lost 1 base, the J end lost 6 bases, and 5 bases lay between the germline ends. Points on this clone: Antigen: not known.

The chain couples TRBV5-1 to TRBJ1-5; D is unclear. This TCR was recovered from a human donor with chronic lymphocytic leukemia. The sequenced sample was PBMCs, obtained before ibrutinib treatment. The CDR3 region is CASSLISQPQHF. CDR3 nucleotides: TGCGCCAGCAGCTTGATTAGTCAGCCCCAGCATTTT.